This T cell receptor beta chain was sequenced during a study of control samples from healthy donors and cancer patients. Repertoires were generated with immunoSEQ multiplex PCR, while TCRdb's copy carries only in-frame clones and drops some. The sample lists around 94,000 clones; 85% to 90% were seen once. The clonotype was recovered from a woman between 45 and 60 years old in good health. The sample consisted of blood.

CDR3 in amino acids: CAISKSQGGEQYF. The CDR3 DNA follows: TGTGCCATCAGTAAATCTCAGGGAGGCGAGCAGTACTTC. The chain combines TRBV10-3 with TRBJ2-7; tentatively, D is TRBD2 (6 bases). Trimming left V 5 bases short and J 6 bases short, with 14 bases between. Germline CDR1 reads ENHRY; CDR2 reads SYGVKD. This CDR3 region has 13 residues.